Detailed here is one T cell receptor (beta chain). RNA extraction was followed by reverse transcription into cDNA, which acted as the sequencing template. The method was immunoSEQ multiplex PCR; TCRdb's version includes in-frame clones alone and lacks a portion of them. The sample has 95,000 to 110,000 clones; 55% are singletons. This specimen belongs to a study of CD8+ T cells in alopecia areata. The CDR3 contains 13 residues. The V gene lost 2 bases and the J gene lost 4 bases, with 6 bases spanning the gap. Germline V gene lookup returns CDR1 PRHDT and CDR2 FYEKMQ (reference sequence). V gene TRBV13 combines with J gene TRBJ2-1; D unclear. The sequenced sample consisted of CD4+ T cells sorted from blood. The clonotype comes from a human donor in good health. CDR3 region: CASSLRVYNEQFF. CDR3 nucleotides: TGTGCCAGCAGCTTACGAGTATACAATGAGCAGTTCTTC.